The TCR beta chain described here comes from a study of CD8 T cells in Susac syndrome. Study overall: There were Susac syndrome patients who were therapy-naive at blood draw, others on corticosteroids, and others on intravenous immunoglobulin alone.

RNA in amounts of roughly 0.5 to 1 ug was reverse transcribed with random hexamers. A single record per CDR3 protein comes from TCRdb applying MiXCR to the immunoSEQ multiplex PCR reads. The data show about 120,000 distinct CDR3 sequences, just over 95% seen once. This clonotype has only a few counts. V lost 0 bases and J 6 bases, leaving 3 bases between the germline ends. Per the germline V gene, CDR1 is SGHTA and CDR2 is FQGNSA. This CDR3 region has 12 residues. The sequenced target, TCR beta, came from blood CD8+ and CD4+ T cells. The sample consisted of CD4+ T cells from PBMCs. This TCR was recovered from a human donor with Susac syndrome. The genes are TRBV7-2 and TRBJ2-1; D is ambiguous. The CDR3 nucleotides read TGTGCCAGCAGCTTAGCTCGCAATGAGCAGTTCTTC. It codes for CASSLARNEQFF.